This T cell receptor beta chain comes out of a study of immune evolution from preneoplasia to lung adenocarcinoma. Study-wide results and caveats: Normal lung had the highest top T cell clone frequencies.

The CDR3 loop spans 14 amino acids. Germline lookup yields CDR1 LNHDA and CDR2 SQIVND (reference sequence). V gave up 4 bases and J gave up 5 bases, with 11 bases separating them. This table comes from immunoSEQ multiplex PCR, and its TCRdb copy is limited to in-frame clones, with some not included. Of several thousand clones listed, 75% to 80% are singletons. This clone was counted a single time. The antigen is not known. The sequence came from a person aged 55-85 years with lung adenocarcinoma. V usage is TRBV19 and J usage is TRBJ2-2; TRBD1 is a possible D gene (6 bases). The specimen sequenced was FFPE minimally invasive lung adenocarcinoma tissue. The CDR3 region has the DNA TGTGCCAGTAGTAGGCAGGGGTTTACCGGGGAGCTGTTTTTT. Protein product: CASSRQGFTGELFF.